A selection of T cell receptor beta chains follows, all from one sample in a study of human versus mouse CDR3 diversity and MHC coevolution. The method was immunoSEQ multiplex PCR; TCRdb's version includes in-frame clones alone and lacks a portion of them. The sample records tens of thousands of clones, about 93% being singletons. The sample was naive CD4+ T cells from blood. The receptors were sampled from a person aged 55 to 70 in good health. CDR3s include the opening cysteine and the closing phenylalanine or tryptophan. A D gene is named only where the DNA matches it firmly. A row's size may be missing; if present it is once, few, many or a size class.

>TRBV30|TRBJ2-2|.|.
TGTGCCTGGACAGCCGTAGGTGATCCTAGTAACACCGGGGAGCTGTTTTTT
CAWTAVGDPSNTGELFF
>TRBV30|TRBJ1-3|TRBD1|.
TGTGCCTGGGTAACTGACAGGGCGGGAAACACCATATATTTT
CAWVTDRAGNTIYF
>TRBV7-2|TRBJ1-3|.|.
TGTGCCAGCAGCTTAACCAGGGTGAGCTCTGGAAACACCATATATTTT
CASSLTRVSSGNTIYF
>TRBV28|TRBJ2-7|TRBD2|.
TGTGCCAGCAGTTCGCCGGGACTAGCGTACGAGCAGTACTTC
CASSSPGLAYEQYF
>TRBV5-1|TRBJ2-3|TRBD2|.
TGCGCCAGCAGGGTGTCAGCGGGAGAGACTAGCACAGATACGCAGTATTTT
CASRVSAGETSTDTQYF
>TRBV18|TRBJ2-3|.|.
TGTGCCAGCTCCCCCGCGGGGGCAGAAACAGATACGCAGTATTTT
CASSPAGAETDTQYF
>TRBV30|TRBJ2-7|TRBD1|once
TGTGCCTGGAGTGCAGGGGGCGGGGCCTACGAGCAGTACTTC
CAWSAGGGAYEQYF
>TRBV5-1|TRBJ2-3|TRBD2|.
TGCGCCAGCAGCTCCCTCAGCGGGAACACAGATACGCAGTATTTT
CASSSLSGNTDTQYF
>TRBV5-1|TRBJ1-3|.|.
TGCGCCAGCAGCTCGTGGACTGAAGTGAACACCATATATTTT
CASSSWTEVNTIYF
>TRBV5-1|TRBJ2-1|TRBD1|.
TGCGCCAGCAGCCCTAGCCCGGGACAGACCTACAATGAGCAGTTCTTC
CASSPSPGQTYNEQFF
>TRBV19|TRBJ2-1|TRBD2|.
TGTGCCAGTAGTATAACTCGCGGACTAGCGATCGGGTCGGGGGGCAATGAGCAGTTCTTC
CASSITRGLAIGSGGNEQFF
>TRBV9|TRBJ2-2|TRBD1|.
TGTGCCAGCAGCGTAGACAGGGGGATCGTTACCGGGGAGCTGTTTTTT
CASSVDRGIVTGELFF
>TRBV5-4|TRBJ2-1|TRBD2|.
TGTGCCAGCAGTTCGACTAGCGGGGGTACCTACAATGAGCAGTTCTTC
CASSSTSGGTYNEQFF
>TRBV2|TRBJ2-7|.|.
TGTGCCAGCAGTGGTAGCTACGAGCAGTACTTC
CASSGSYEQYF